This is a list of T cell receptor beta chains from one sample in a study of T cells in Graves' hyperthyroidism and ophthalmopathy. A single record per CDR3 protein comes from TCRdb applying MiXCR to the multiplex PCR reads. The sample lists 300,000 to 450,000 distinct CDR3 sequences, around 14% occurring once. Sequenced material: blood. The receptors stem from a woman aged 18-29 years with Graves' hyperthyroidism that later progressed to Graves' ophthalmopathy. CDR3s include the opening cysteine and the closing phenylalanine or tryptophan. The order of the fields is J gene, D gene, clone size, V gene, CDR3 protein, CDR3 DNA. A D gene is named only where the DNA matches it firmly. Expanded clones are given a class, and other clones once, few, many or no size at all.

J: TRBJ1-6
D: .
size: .
V: TRBV5-1
CDR3: CASSFNQGYSPLHF
DNA: TGCGCCAGCAGCTTTAACCAGGGGTATTCACCCCTCCACTTT

J: TRBJ2-1
D: .
size: many
V: TRBV2
CDR3: CASRGETGGNNEQFF
DNA: TGTGCCAGCAGGGGGGAGACAGGAGGGAACAATGAGCAGTTCTTC

J: TRBJ2-4
D: TRBD2
size: many
V: TRBV6-1
CDR3: CASSNGLAGVSENIQYF
DNA: TGTGCCAGCAGTAACGGACTAGCGGGAGTGAGTGAAAACATTCAGTACTTC

J: TRBJ1-5
D: .
size: .
V: TRBV19
CDR3: CASSKRGTQPQHF
DNA: TGTGCCAGTAGTAAACGGGGTACCCAGCCCCAGCATTTT

J: TRBJ1-2
D: .
size: many
V: TRBV11-2
CDR3: CASSPSNRGIFYGYTF
DNA: TGTGCCAGCAGCCCAAGTAATCGGGGGATCTTCTATGGCTACACCTTC

J: TRBJ1-5
D: TRBD1
size: many
V: TRBV20-1
CDR3: CSARMGQPQGNQPQHF
DNA: TGCAGTGCTAGAATGGGACAGCCACAGGGCAATCAGCCCCAGCATTTT

J: TRBJ2-1
D: TRBD2
size: many
V: TRBV3-1
CDR3: CASSQMAGGAVEQFF
DNA: TGTGCCAGCAGCCAAATGGCGGGAGGAGCGGTTGAGCAGTTCTTC

J: TRBJ2-2
D: .
size: .
V: TRBV19
CDR3: CASNPSRLTGELFF
DNA: TGTGCCAGTAATCCTAGCAGGCTCACCGGGGAGCTGTTTTTT

J: TRBJ1-1
D: .
size: few
V: TRBV19
CDR3: CASSMVAGFWAFF
DNA: TGTGCCAGTAGTATGGTTGCAGGATTCTGGGCTTTCTTT

J: TRBJ2-3
D: TRBD2
size: many
V: TRBV2
CDR3: CASSEGGRGTDTQYF
DNA: TGTGCCAGCAGTGAAGGCGGGAGAGGCACAGATACGCAGTATTTT

J: TRBJ1-5
D: .
size: .
V: TRBV20-1
CDR3: CSASGGNNQPQHF
DNA: TGCAGTGCTTCGGGGGGAAACAATCAGCCCCAGCATTTT

J: TRBJ2-5
D: .
size: many
V: TRBV28
CDR3: CASSLVYRGPQETQYF
DNA: TGTGCCAGCAGTCTGGTATACCGGGGACCCCAAGAGACCCAGTACTTC